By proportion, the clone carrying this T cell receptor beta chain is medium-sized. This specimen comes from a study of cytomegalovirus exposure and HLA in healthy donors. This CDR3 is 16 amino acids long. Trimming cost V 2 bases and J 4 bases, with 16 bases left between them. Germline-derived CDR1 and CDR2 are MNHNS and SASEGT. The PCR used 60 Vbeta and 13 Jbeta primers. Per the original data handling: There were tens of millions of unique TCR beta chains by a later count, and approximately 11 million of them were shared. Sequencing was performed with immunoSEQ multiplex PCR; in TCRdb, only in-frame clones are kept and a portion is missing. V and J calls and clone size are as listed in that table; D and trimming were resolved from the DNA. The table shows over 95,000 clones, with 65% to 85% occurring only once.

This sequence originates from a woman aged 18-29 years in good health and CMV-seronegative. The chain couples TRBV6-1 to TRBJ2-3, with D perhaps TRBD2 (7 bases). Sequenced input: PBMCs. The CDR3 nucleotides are TGTGCCAGCAGTGAACAGGAGGGGGGGCCTCCAGATACGCAGTATTTT. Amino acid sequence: CASSEQEGGPPDTQYF.